This T cell receptor (beta chain) came from a study of cytomegalovirus exposure and HLA in healthy donors. The PCR was carried out with 60 Vbeta primers and 13 Jbeta primers. The method was immunoSEQ multiplex PCR; TCRdb's version includes in-frame clones alone and lacks a portion of them. The table has approximately 67,000 clones, 85% to 90% seen once. Per the germline V gene, CDR1 is SNHLY and CDR2 is FYNNEI. The trim removed 7 bases at V and 6 bases at J, leaving 15 bases unmatched. This CDR3 region has 17 residues. Details on this clone: Its specificity is not known.

Overall study results and limits: Being productive about 87% or about 30% of the time was typical of most TCR beta V segments in an earlier analysis. For cytomegalovirus status, the classifier reportedly gave diagnoses with high specificity and sensitivity.

This sequence joins TRBV2 and TRBJ2-7, with TRBD2 identical over 13 bases. Sequencing was performed on PBMCs. This sequence was found in a woman younger than 45 in good health and CMV-seropositive. For the CDR3, the DNA is TGTGCCAGCACCAGGACTAGCGGGAGAAGTTGGCCGTCCGAGCAGTACTTC. Translating gives CASTRTSGRSWPSEQYF. Variable domain in full (rest from reference TRBV2 and TRBJ2-7): EPEVTQTPSHQVTQMGQEVILRCVPISNHLYFYWYRQILGQKVEFLVSFYNNEISEKSEIFDDQFSVERPDGSNFTLKIRSTKLEDSAMYFCASTRTSGRSWPSEQYFGPGTRLTVT.